Judged by abundance, the clone carrying this TCR beta chain is large. Antigen specificity is unknown. This entry belongs to a study of T cell repertoires in aging, cancer and after chemotherapy. Overall study: Donors were grouped into six age bands spanning 30 or younger through 70 or older.

CDR1 LNHDA and CDR2 SQIVND come from the germline V gene (reference sequence). The CDR3 has 12 amino acids. V gave up 10 bases and J gave up 6 bases; unmatched junction bases: 8. The template was genomic DNA from peripheral blood, not RNA. The study's findings and limits: Thymic emigration or peripheral T cell expansion may be impaired by lymphoid organ infiltration in hematological cancer. Immunological memory after chemotherapy cannot be judged from the repertoire data. Across the chemotherapy interval, each cancer cohort showed higher median generation probability, suggesting thymic rebound.

Multiplex touch-down PCR with TRB-A/B primers amplified rearranged V-D-J TRB sequences. TCRdb ran MiXCR on the multiplex PCR reads and lists one entry per CDR3 protein. The sample holds 700 to 850 distinct CDR3 sequences; 45% to 70% are singletons and the top ten take under 35%. This TCR was recovered from a human donor with a blood cancer. This chain links TRBV19 with TRBJ2-7, with TRBD2 matching over 8 bases. Sequences were obtained from blood. For the CDR3, the DNA is TGTGCCACCCGGACTGCGGGAGGCGAGCAGTACTTC. This codes for CATRTAGGEQYF.